A selection of T cell receptor beta chains follows, all from one sample in a study of neurological immune-mediated disorders. TCRdb processed the 5' RACE reads anew with MiXCR; each CDR3 protein has one entry. The sample has more than 20,000 distinct CDR3 sequences; 2% to 2.5% are singletons. Material: PBMCs. The receptors derive from a woman between 45 and 65 years old with multiple sclerosis. Both conserved end residues are part of each CDR3. A D gene is named only where the DNA matches it firmly.

CDR3aa | d_gene | v_gene
CASSPQGGTEAFF | - | TRBV7-9
CASSVLQGSTGELFF | - | TRBV9
CASSSLANPYEQYF | TRBD2 | TRBV3-1
CAIRTEGAGTEAFF | TRBD1 | TRBV10-3
CSGKRGGLPNVLTF | - | TRBV20-1
CASSPTRGAGELFF | - | TRBV18
CAITDSYSPLHF | - | TRBV10-3
CASSQEGAVNQPQNF | TRBD1 | TRBV7-8
CASSSDYAVNYGYTF | - | TRBV6-2/TRBV6-3
CASSSTGGVDTQYF | TRBD1 | TRBV28
CASSLRDNGNIQYF | - | TRBV5-4
CSASRLEEQFF | - | TRBV20-1
CATSDLPRDRAYEQYF | TRBD1 | TRBV24-1
CAISEGTFYEQYF | - | TRBV10-3
CASSLGGATSYNEQFF | - | TRBV5-1
CSASSPNYGYTF | - | TRBV20-1
CASSFFGTGKAFF | TRBD1 | TRBV12-3/TRBV12-4
CASSYGQTNTEAFF | - | TRBV12-3/TRBV12-4
CASSVQPDTGELFF | - | TRBV25-1
CASSQDSVGNSPLNF | - | TRBV4-3
CASSQVDLVVYGEQYF | - | TRBV4-1
CASSSQGAEEQYF | TRBD1 | TRBV5-1
CASSRTWGSNTGELFF | - | TRBV7-6
CASSEVLKQYF | - | TRBV2
CASSPETVMSTQYF | - | TRBV12-3/TRBV12-4
CSASRASTKGEKLFF | - | TRBV20-1
CSARHGQGAAGYTF | TRBD1 | TRBV20-1
CASSPLIQETQYF | - | TRBV3-1
CASSLVVGLASGELFF | TRBD2 | TRBV5-1